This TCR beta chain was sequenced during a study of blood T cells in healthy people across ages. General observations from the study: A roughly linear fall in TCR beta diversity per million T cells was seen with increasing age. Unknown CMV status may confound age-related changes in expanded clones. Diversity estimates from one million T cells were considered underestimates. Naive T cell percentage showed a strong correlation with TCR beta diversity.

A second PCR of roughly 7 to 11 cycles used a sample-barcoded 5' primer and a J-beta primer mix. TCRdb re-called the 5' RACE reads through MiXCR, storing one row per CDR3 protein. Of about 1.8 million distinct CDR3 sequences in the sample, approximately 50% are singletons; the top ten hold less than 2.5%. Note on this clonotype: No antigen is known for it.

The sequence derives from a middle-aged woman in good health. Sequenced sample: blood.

CDR3 DNA: TGCAGCGTTGTCCTGGGGAACACTGAAGCTTTCTTT. Its translation is CSVVLGNTEAFF. The rearrangement uses TRBV29-1 and TRBJ1-1; D not resolved. Trimming pared 4 bases from V and 1 base from J, leaving 7 bases between. Looked up from germline, CDR1 is SQVTM and CDR2 is ANQGSEA. There are 12 residues in the CDR3.